Sequencing of this TCR beta chain was carried out in a study of blood T cell repertoires in COVID-19. Overall study context: Acute-phase and convalescent COVID-19 samples originated in the United States, Italy and Spain. The analysed material was cDNA or gDNA that came from T cells, B-cell-depleted T cells, or PBMCs.

There are 15 residues in the CDR3. V trimming: 3 bases; J trimming: 4 bases; junction bases outside the gene matches: 6. Germline V gene sequence: CDR1 SEHNR, CDR2 FQNEAQ (reference sequence). The authors' processing: Amplification of reference gene primers was used by the study to estimate nucleated cell counts. Some clones are missing from TCRdb's copy, which holds only in-frame ones; the method was immunoSEQ multiplex PCR. The V and J calls and clone size come from that table; D and trimming were worked out from the DNA. The profile shows 140,000 to 150,000 clones, 75% to 90% of them singletons. The sequence was obtained from an elderly man with acute or convalescent COVID-19. The chain uses TRBV7-9 and TRBJ1-5; 7 positions match TRBD1. Specimen: peripheral blood. This chain's CDR3 is CASSFTGAGNQPQHF. CDR3 coding DNA: TGTGCCAGCAGCTTCACAGGGGCCGGGAATCAGCCCCAGCATTTT.